These T cell receptor beta chains were read from a single sample in a study of T cell responses to AZD1222 COVID-19 vaccine. Clones were sequenced by immunoSEQ multiplex PCR, and TCRdb holds only the in-frame ones, with some missing. The sample holds about 120,000 clones; 80% to 90% are singletons and the top ten take around 8.6%. Sample: peripheral blood, taken on day 0 of AZD1222 vaccination. These receptors were obtained from an adult in good health. CDR3s include the opening cysteine and the closing phenylalanine or tryptophan. A D gene is named only where the DNA matches it firmly. Expanded clones are given a class, and other clones once, few, many or no size at all.

abundance	d_gene	j_gene	v_gene	CDR3nt	CDR3aa
.	.	TRBJ1-4	TRBV11-2	TGTGCCAGCAGCTTTGGAGTCTGGGAAAAACTGTTTTTT	CASSFGVWEKLFF
.	TRBD2	TRBJ2-5	TRBV6-5	TGTGCCAGCCAGGCGGGAGGGCCCCAAGAGACCCAGTACTTC	CASQAGGPQETQYF
.	TRBD1	TRBJ1-3	TRBV18	TGTGCCAGCTCACACGGTCACCCGGGGACAGGCGTATCTGGAAACACCATATATTTT	CASSHGHPGTGVSGNTIYF
.	TRBD1	TRBJ1-6	TRBV5-1	TGCGCCAGCAGCATTTCCGGGACAGGGAGCTCCTATAATTCACCCCTCCACTTT	CASSISGTGSSYNSPLHF
.	.	TRBJ1-5	TRBV2	TGTGCCAGCAGTGAAGGCCAGGGGCGCGTTCAGCCCCAGCATTTT	CASSEGQGRVQPQHF
once	TRBD1	TRBJ1-5	TRBV5-4	TGTGCCAGCAGCCGACAGGGAGGGCGCAATCAGCCCCAGCATTTT	CASSRQGGRNQPQHF
.	.	TRBJ1-2	TRBV2	TGTGCCAGCAGTGAAACGAGGGGGTACTTGTCTGGCTACACCTTC	CASSETRGYLSGYTF
.	.	TRBJ1-1	TRBV28	TGTGCCAGCAGACAGAGGGGGGAAGCTTTCTTT	CASRQRGEAFF
.	.	TRBJ1-4	TRBV5-8	TGTGCCAGCAGCTATGGCCAGGGCAATTTGTTTGAAAAACTGTTTTTT	CASSYGQGNLFEKLFF
.	.	TRBJ2-2	TRBV24-1	TGTGCCACCAGTTCCGCAGGGGTAAGGGAGCTGTTTTTT	CATSSAGVRELFF
.	.	TRBJ1-1	TRBV9	TGTGCCAGCACGCAGGGAAAGTTGGGGAACACTGAAGCTTTCTTT	CASTQGKLGNTEAFF
.	TRBD2	TRBJ2-5	TRBV2	TGTGCCAGCAGAGAGCGGGCCCGGGGGGGCCAAGAGACCCAGTACTTC	CASRERARGGQETQYF
.	TRBD1	TRBJ2-7	TRBV28	TGTGCCAGCAGTTCCTCAGGGGGAGACTACGAGCAGTACTTC	CASSSSGGDYEQYF
.	.	TRBJ2-4	TRBV2	TGTGCCAGCAGTGAAGCGCTCGGTGTAGCCAAAAACATTCAGTACTTC	CASSEALGVAKNIQYF
.	TRBD2	TRBJ2-5	TRBV12-3/TRBV12-4	TGTGCCAGCAGTGCTAGCGGGGGGGAGACCCAGTACTTC	CASSASGGETQYF
.	.	TRBJ1-1	TRBV2	TGTGCCAGCATCCCGAGGGGGGAGAACACTGAAGCTTTCTTT	CASIPRGENTEAFF
.	.	TRBJ1-6	TRBV24-1	TGTGCCACTTTGGAAGGTAAGGCCAGGGTTCTTGGCTCACCCCTCCACTTT	CATLEGKARVLGSPLHF
once	TRBD1	TRBJ2-5	TRBV5-1	TGCGCCAGCAGCTTGGAAGACAGGGAAGAGACCCAGTACTTC	CASSLEDREETQYF
.	TRBD2	TRBJ2-3	TRBV28	TGTGCCAGCAGTGAACTAGCGGGAGGGCCAAGAGATACGCAGTATTTT	CASSELAGGPRDTQYF
.	.	TRBJ1-1	TRBV27	TGTGCCAGCAGCCACTATTCAGGGAACACTGAAGCTTTCTTT	CASSHYSGNTEAFF
.	.	TRBJ1-2	TRBV3-1/TRBV3-2	TGTGCCAGCAGCCAAGTTGCTTCTTCCTCAGTGGGGGGCTACACCTTC	CASSQVASSSVGGYTF
.	.	TRBJ2-7	TRBV5-1	TGCGCCAGCAGCTTGGTCGGCGACGAGCAGTACTTC	CASSLVGDEQYF
.	.	TRBJ2-3	TRBV28	TGTGCCAGCAATCCAAGGAGCACAGATACGCAGTATTTT	CASNPRSTDTQYF
.	TRBD2	TRBJ2-1	TRBV9	TGTGCCAGCAGCGGCGGAAGCGGGGGTTCCTACAATGAGCAGTTCTTC	CASSGGSGGSYNEQFF
once	.	TRBJ1-1	TRBV7-6	TGTGCCAGCAGCTTAGCCCCGGAAATGAACACTGAAGCTTTCTTT	CASSLAPEMNTEAFF
.	.	TRBJ2-2	TRBV18	TGTGCCAGCTCACCAGTGGCCGCGGGCACCGGGGAGCTGTTTTTT	CASSPVAAGTGELFF
.	.	TRBJ1-6	TRBV4-1	TGCGCCAGCAGCCAAGAGGGACCGGGGAATTCCTATAATTCACCCCTCCACTTT	CASSQEGPGNSYNSPLHF
few	.	TRBJ2-7	TRBV11-2	TGTGCCAGCAGCTTACAAGCCTACGAGCAGTACTTC	CASSLQAYEQYF
.	.	TRBJ1-2	TRBV7-9	TGTGCCAGCAGCAGAGACAGAAACTATGGCTACACCTTC	CASSRDRNYGYTF
.	TRBD2	TRBJ2-5	TRBV9	TGTGCCAGCAGCGTTCTAGCGGGGGGGAAACAAGAGACCCAGTACTTC	CASSVLAGGKQETQYF
.	.	TRBJ1-1	TRBV5-1	TGCGCCAGCATTAGAGGGGTTAGGGGCGAAAGCACTGAAGCTTTCTTT	CASIRGVRGESTEAFF
.	.	TRBJ1-2	TRBV30	TGTGCCTGGAGGGGTGGAGTTGGCTACACCTTC	CAWRGGVGYTF
.	.	TRBJ2-1	TRBV23-1	TGCGCCAGCAGTCAATCGGGGGTTAAGGAGCAGTTCTTC	CASSQSGVKEQFF
.	.	TRBJ1-1	TRBV30	TGTGCCTGTTATTTGCGGGGGTGGGACACTGAAGCTTTCTTT	CACYLRGWDTEAFF
.	.	TRBJ1-5	TRBV5-6	TGTGCCAGCAGCGTGACTAATCGTGGCAATCAGCCCCAGCATTTT	CASSVTNRGNQPQHF
once	TRBD1	TRBJ2-1	TRBV6-5	TGTGCCAGCAGTACGGCGTCAGGGGGACGCAATGAGCAGTTCTTC	CASSTASGGRNEQFF
.	.	TRBJ2-4	TRBV5-4	TGTGCCAGCAGCTTGAACGGAGGGGAAGCCAAAAACATTCAGTACTTC	CASSLNGGEAKNIQYF
once	.	TRBJ1-3	TRBV27	TGTGCCAGCAGTCCCACGATTACTGGAAACACCATATATTTT	CASSPTITGNTIYF
.	TRBD1	TRBJ1-5	TRBV3-1/TRBV3-2	TGTGCCAGCAGCCAGACGGGACAGGTTAATCAGCCCCAGCATTTT	CASSQTGQVNQPQHF
.	TRBD2	TRBJ2-1	TRBV24-1	TGTGCCACCAGTAGCGGGAGCGGCGGCTCCTACAATGAGCAGTTCTTC	CATSSGSGGSYNEQFF
.	TRBD2	TRBJ2-7	TRBV5-4	TGTGCCAGCAGCTTGAGAACGGGACTACCCGATGGGGAGCAGTACTTC	CASSLRTGLPDGEQYF
.	.	TRBJ2-1	TRBV20-1	TGCAGTGCTGCGCCCTACAATGAGCAGTTCTTC	CSAAPYNEQFF
few	.	TRBJ1-1	TRBV27	TGTGCCAGCAGTTTAGGCCCCCGGCGTGAAGCTTTCTTT	CASSLGPRREAFF
once	.	TRBJ2-1	TRBV5-1	TGCGCCAGCAGCTTGCGCACAGGAACCTACAATGAGCAGTTCTTC	CASSLRTGTYNEQFF
.	.	TRBJ1-4	TRBV30	TGTGCCTGGACCGTAGGCATGGATTTTAATGAAAAACTGTTTTTT	CAWTVGMDFNEKLFF
few	.	TRBJ1-1	TRBV30	TGTGCCTGGAGCTCCGACACGGGTGAAGCTTTCTTT	CAWSSDTGEAFF
.	TRBD1	TRBJ1-1	TRBV6-5	TGTGCCAGCCCCGGGACAGGGGGCTACACTGAAGCTTTCTTT	CASPGTGGYTEAFF
once	TRBD1	TRBJ2-1	TRBV7-9	TGTGCCAGCAGCTTAGTCAGGGGGCGCGGTGAGCAGTTCTTC	CASSLVRGRGEQFF